This T cell receptor beta chain was sequenced for a study of T-cell reconstitution after alpha-beta-depleted transplantation in children. Study-level points and caveats: Several hundred expanded graft clones reportedly gave rise to the alpha-beta T cells present about two months after transplant.

This clonotype was observed a few times. As yet, its antigen is unknown. The CDR3 has 20 amino acids. CDR1 PRHDT and CDR2 FYEKMQ come from the germline V gene (reference sequence). Trimming removed 0 bases at V and 4 bases at J, with 26 bases between. As it was prepared, the TCRbeta library received unique molecular identifiers. A single record per CDR3 protein comes from TCRdb applying MiXCR to the PCR reads. The table lists about 980,000 distinct CDR3 sequences, about 29% of them singletons, with roughly 28% in the top ten. This receptor was obtained from a boy in the first two years of life who had a stem cell transplant for SCID, so the T cells may come from the graft donor. This material consisted of PBMCs, mostly from graft donor cells, taken 360 days after TCRalphabeta/CD19-depleted stem cell transplant. The chain employs TRBV13 and TRBJ2-3; D unclear. This CDR3 is CASSLGLNPRVARRADTQYF. As DNA, the CDR3 is TGTGCCAGCAGCTTAGGCCTAAATCCTCGTGTGGCGAGGCGTGCAGATACGCAGTATTTT.